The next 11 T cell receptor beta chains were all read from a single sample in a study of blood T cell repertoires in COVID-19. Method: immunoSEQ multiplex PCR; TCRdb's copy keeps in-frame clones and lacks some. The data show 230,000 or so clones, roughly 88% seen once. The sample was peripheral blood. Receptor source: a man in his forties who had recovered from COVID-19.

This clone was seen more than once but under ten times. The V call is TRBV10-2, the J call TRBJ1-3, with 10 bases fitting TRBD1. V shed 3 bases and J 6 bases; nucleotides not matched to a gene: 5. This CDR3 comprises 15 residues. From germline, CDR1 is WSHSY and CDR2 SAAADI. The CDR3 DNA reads TGCGCCAGCAGTGAAGGGACAGGGGTGGAAAACACCATATATTTT. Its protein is CASSEGTGVENTIYF.

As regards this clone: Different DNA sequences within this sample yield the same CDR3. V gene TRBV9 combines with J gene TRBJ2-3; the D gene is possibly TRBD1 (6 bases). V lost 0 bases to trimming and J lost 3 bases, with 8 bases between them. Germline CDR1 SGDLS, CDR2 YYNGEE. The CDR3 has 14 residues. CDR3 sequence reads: CASSVGRGTDTQYF. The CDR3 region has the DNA TGTGCCAGCAGCGTAGGCAGGGGAACAGATACGCAGTATTTT.

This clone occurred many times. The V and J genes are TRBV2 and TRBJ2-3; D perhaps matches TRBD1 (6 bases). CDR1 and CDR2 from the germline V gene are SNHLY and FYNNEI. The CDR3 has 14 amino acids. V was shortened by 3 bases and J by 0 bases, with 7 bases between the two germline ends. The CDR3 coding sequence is TGTGCCAGCAGTGAGCAGGGGAGCACAGATACGCAGTATTTT. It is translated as CASSEQGSTDTQYF.

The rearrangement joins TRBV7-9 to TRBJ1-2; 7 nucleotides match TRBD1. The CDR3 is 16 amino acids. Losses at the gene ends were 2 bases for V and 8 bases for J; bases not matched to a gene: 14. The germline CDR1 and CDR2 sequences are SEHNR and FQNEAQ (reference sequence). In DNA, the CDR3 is TGTGCCAGCAGCTTAATTTCCGGCCGGGACAGAGGGGGCTACACCTTC. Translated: CASSLISGRDRGGYTF.

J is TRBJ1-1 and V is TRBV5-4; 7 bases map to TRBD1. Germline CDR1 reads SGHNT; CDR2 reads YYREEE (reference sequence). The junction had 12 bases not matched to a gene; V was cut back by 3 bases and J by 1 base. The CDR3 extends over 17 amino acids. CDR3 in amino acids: CASSSPDRSHGNTEAFF. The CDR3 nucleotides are TGTGCCAGCAGCTCCCCGGACAGGAGTCATGGGAACACTGAAGCTTTCTTT.

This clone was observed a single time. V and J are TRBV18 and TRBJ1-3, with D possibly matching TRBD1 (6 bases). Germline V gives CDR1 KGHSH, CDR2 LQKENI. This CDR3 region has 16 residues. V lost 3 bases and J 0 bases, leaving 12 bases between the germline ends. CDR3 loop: CASSPSGQISGNTIYF. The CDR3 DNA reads TGTGCCAGCTCACCTTCGGGACAAATCTCTGGAAACACCATATATTTT.

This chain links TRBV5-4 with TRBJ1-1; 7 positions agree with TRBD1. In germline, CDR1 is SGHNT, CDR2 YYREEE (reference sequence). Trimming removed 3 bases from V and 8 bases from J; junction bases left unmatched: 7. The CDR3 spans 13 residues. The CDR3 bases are TGTGCCAGCAGCTCCGGACAGGCTACGGAAGCTTTCTTT. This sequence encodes CASSSGQATEAFF.

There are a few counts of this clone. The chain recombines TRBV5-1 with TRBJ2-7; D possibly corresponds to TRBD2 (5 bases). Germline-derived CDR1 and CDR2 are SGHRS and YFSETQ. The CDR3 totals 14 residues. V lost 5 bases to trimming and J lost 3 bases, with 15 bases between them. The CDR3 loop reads CASSSRPAVYEQYF. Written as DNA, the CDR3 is TGCGCCAGCAGTTCCCGACCAGCGGTCTACGAGCAGTACTTC.

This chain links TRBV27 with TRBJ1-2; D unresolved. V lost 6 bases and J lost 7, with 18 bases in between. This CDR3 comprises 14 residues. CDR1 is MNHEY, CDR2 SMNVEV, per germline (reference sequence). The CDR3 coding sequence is TGTGCCAGCAGCCCGACACCCATCGCGGGTGGCTACACCTTC. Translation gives CASSPTPIAGGYTF.

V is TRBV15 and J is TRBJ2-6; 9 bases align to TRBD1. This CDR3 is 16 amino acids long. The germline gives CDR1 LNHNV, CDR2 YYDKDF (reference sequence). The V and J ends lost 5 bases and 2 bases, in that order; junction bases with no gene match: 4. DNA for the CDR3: TGTGCCACCAGCCGCGGGACAGGGACTGGGGCCAACGTCCTGACTTTC. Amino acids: CATSRGTGTGANVLTF.

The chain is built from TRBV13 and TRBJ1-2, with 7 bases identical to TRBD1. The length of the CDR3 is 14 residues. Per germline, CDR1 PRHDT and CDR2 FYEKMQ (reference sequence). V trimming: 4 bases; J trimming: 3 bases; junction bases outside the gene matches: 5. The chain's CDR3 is CASSSDRLDYGYTF. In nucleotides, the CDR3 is TGTGCCAGCAGCTCGGACAGGCTCGACTATGGCTACACCTTC.